The entry that follows covers one T cell receptor (beta chain) sequence. This CDR3 has 15 amino acids. CDR1 SGHTA and CDR2 FQGNSA come from the germline V gene. V shed 1 base and J shed 2 bases, with 9 bases lying between them. Study processing details: Reference gene primers were amplified, and this amplification served to estimate nucleated cell counts. Repertoires were generated with immunoSEQ multiplex PCR, while TCRdb's copy carries only in-frame clones and drops some. The V and J calls and clone size are taken from that table; D and trimming were inferred from the DNA. The profile shows about 150,000 clones, around 89% of them singletons. This sample stems from a study of blood T cell repertoires in COVID-19. As for the study in general: Spain, Italy and the United States supplied samples that represented acute and convalescent COVID-19.

Patients in Seattle were enrolled during active infection, then followed longitudinally. Material: peripheral blood. The chain carries TRBV7-2 and TRBJ1-5; D ambiguous. The clonotype was recovered from a man between 18 and 29 years old with COVID-19, enrolled during active disease. CDR3 in DNA: TGTGCCAGCAGCTTAGGGCTAGTCGGCAATCAGCCCCAGCATTTT. This sequence encodes CASSLGLVGNQPQHF. The full variable domain, rest sourced from reference TRBV7-2 and TRBJ1-5, is GAGVSQSPSNKVTEKGKDVELRCDPISGHTALYWYRQSLGQGLEFLIYFQGNSAPDKSGLPSDRFSAERTGGSVSTLTIQRTQQEDSAVYLCASSLGLVGNQPQHFGDGTRLSIL.